A selection of T cell receptor beta chains follows, all from one sample in a study of early T cells in non-severe SARS-CoV-2 infection. A single record per CDR3 protein comes from TCRdb applying MiXCR to the 5' RACE reads. The sample gives fewer than 80,000 distinct CDR3 sequences, roughly 4.9% of which show up once; 3% to 4% is in the top ten. Source: whole blood, taken at baseline. All receptors come from an adult who was a healthcare worker with PCR-confirmed SARS-CoV-2 infection or an uninfected control (not recorded which). The donor label of this sample is uncertain. Each CDR3 is given without its conserved first and last residue. The size field is filled for only some rows; it gives once, few, many or a size class.

>.|TRBV6-2/TRBV6-3|TRBJ2-7
ASTIEGVRSYEQY
>many|TRBV20-1|TRBJ2-1
SARVVDLMFEQF
>.|TRBV4-1|TRBJ2-1
ASSQDNPSRNEQF
>.|TRBV27|TRBJ1-5
ASSSAYNQPQH
>.|TRBV6-1|TRBJ1-2
ASSPRGQDYGYT
>many|TRBV4-2|TRBJ1-4
ASSQDWTAEKLF
>few|TRBV5-1|TRBJ1-1
ASSLGGLGEAF
>many|TRBV12-3/TRBV12-4|TRBJ2-1
ASSPLAGGYNEQF
>many|TRBV10-3|TRBJ1-2
AISSSERVGGFNYGYT
>.|TRBV19|TRBJ2-7
ASSILDRTYEQY